This TCR beta chain emerged from a study of blood T cell repertoires in COVID-19. The repertoire was sequenced with immunoSEQ multiplex PCR; TCRdb's copy has only in-frame clones and lacks some. The sample shows around 190,000 clones, 70% to 85% of them seen only once. This CDR3 is 17 amino acids long. Germline assignment: CDR1 KGHSH and CDR2 LQKENI. After removal of 0 bases from V and 4 bases from J, the junction contained 3 bases not matched to a gene. The sample taken for sequencing was peripheral blood. The chain combines TRBV18 with TRBJ2-1; 13 bases align to TRBD2. The sequence came from a human donor in a cohort sampled during active COVID-19. CDR3 loop: CASSPPGLAGVYNEQFF. The CDR3 nucleotides read TGTGCCAGCTCACCACCCGGACTAGCGGGGGTTTACAATGAGCAGTTCTTC.